These 17 T cell receptor beta chains were sequenced from one sample in a study of CD4 T cells in relation to SARS-CoV-2 and coronaviruses. The table came from immunoSEQ multiplex PCR; TCRdb's copy has only in-frame clones and leaves some out. The data show tens of thousands of clones, approximately 94% seen once. The unexposed donors gave CD4+ T cells in about 2011-2018, prior to COVID-19. The sample was naive CD4+ T cells from PBMCs. The sample's subset: naive CD4+ T cells isolated by negative enrichment. Source of these receptors: a human donor in good health.

The chain employs TRBV6-5 and TRBJ2-3, with D possibly TRBD1 on 5 matching bases. Per germline, CDR1 MNHEY and CDR2 SVGAGI. V was clipped by 2 bases and J by 4 bases, with 13 bases between them. This CDR3 has 15 amino acids. In DNA, the CDR3 is TGTGCCAGCAGTTACAGGGGAATTAAAGCAGATACGCAGTATTTT. It is translated as CASSYRGIKADTQYF.

The chain carries TRBV5-1 and TRBJ2-3; TRBD2 is a possible D gene (6 bases). The CDR3 length is 16 residues. With 6 bases removed from V and 0 bases from J, the gap between germline ends came to 17 bases. CDR1 is SGHRS and CDR2 is YFSETQ in the germline V gene. The CDR3 sequence is CASTPGGTPSTDTQYF. The CDR3 region has the DNA TGCGCCAGCACCCCTGGGGGGACCCCTAGCACAGATACGCAGTATTTT. Drawing the rest from reference TRBV5-1 and TRBJ2-3, the complete variable domain is KAGVTQTPRYLIKTRGQQVTLSCSPISGHRSVSWYQQTPGQGLQFLFEYFSETQRNKGNFPGRFSGRQFSNSRSEMNVSTLELGDSALYLCASTPGGTPSTDTQYFGPGTRLTVL.

The gene calls are TRBV27 and TRBJ2-3, with D unclear. The V gene lost 4 bases and the J gene lost 4 bases, with 9 bases spanning the gap. The CDR3 spans 13 residues. Looked up from germline, CDR1 is MNHEY and CDR2 is SMNVEV (reference sequence). CDR3 coding DNA: TGTGCCAGCAGTTCCGGCCGATCAGATACGCAGTATTTT. Translation gives CASSSGRSDTQYF.

The gene calls are TRBV19 and TRBJ1-5; the D gene is possibly TRBD1 (5 bases). Trimming cost V 7 bases and J 5 bases, with 15 bases left between them. This CDR3 has 14 residues. Germline assignment: CDR1 LNHDA and CDR2 SQIVND (reference sequence). The CDR3: CASTTGGRDQPQHF. CDR3 DNA: TGTGCCAGTACTACTGGGGGACGGGATCAGCCCCAGCATTTT.

This clone came up once. The chain combines TRBV12-3 or TRBV12-4 with TRBJ1-2; the D is unclear. Trimming pared 6 bases from V and 4 bases from J, leaving 12 bases between. This CDR3 is 13 amino acids long. The CDR3 protein is CASSSGMGYGYTF. CDR3 sequence (DNA): TGTGCCAGCAGCTCTGGGATGGGCTATGGCTACACCTTC.

The chain links TRBV27 to TRBJ2-2, with 12 bases lining up with TRBD2. The CDR3 extends over 17 amino acids. The trim removed 5 bases at V and 2 bases at J, leaving 6 bases unmatched. Germline V CDR1 and CDR2: MNHEY, SMNVEV (reference sequence). The DNA of the CDR3 is TGTGCCAGCAGTATCCTACTAGCGGGAGGTAACACCGGGGAGCTGTTTTTT. As protein: CASSILLAGGNTGELFF.

The chain uses TRBV10-2 and TRBJ2-2; no definite D call. The germline V gene has CDR1 WSHSY and CDR2 SAAADI. The CDR3 consists of 14 residues. V was trimmed by 4 bases and J by 7 bases, leaving 13 bases between them. CDR3 protein: CASSGPTVGGELFF. The CDR3 nucleotides read TGCGCCAGCAGTGGCCCTACCGTCGGCGGGGAGCTGTTTTTT.

The gene calls are TRBV9 and TRBJ2-7; 10 bases line up with TRBD2. J was trimmed by 5 bases and V by 3 bases; bases with no gene match: 5. Germline V gives CDR1 SGDLS, CDR2 YYNGEE. This CDR3 comprises 14 residues. The CDR3 reads CASSASGSSHEQYF. The CDR3 DNA follows: TGTGCCAGCAGCGCTAGCGGGAGTTCCCACGAGCAGTACTTC.

The CDR3 nucleotides read TGTGCCAGTAGTATGACGGACAGGGAGAATCGCAATCAGCCCCAGCATTTT. It codes for CASSMTDRENRNQPQHF. This sequence joins TRBV19 and TRBJ1-5; 8 bases map to TRBD1. CDR1 LNHDA and CDR2 SQIVND come from the germline V gene (reference sequence). This CDR3 comprises 17 residues. J was trimmed by 2 bases and V by 3 bases; bases with no gene match: 9. The variable domain in full, with the rest retrieved from reference TRBV19 and TRBJ1-5, is DGGITQSPKYLFRKEGQNVTLSCEQNLNHDAMYWYRQDPGQGLRLIYYSQIVNDFQKGDIAEGYSVSREKKESFPLTVTSAQKNPTAFYLCASSMTDRENRNQPQHFGDGTRLSIL.

V usage is TRBV5-1 and J usage is TRBJ2-2; either TRBD1 or TRBD2 may fit D (6 bases each). Germline V gene sequence: CDR1 SGHRS, CDR2 YFSETQ. V lost 2 bases to trimming and J lost 1 base, with 12 bases between them. The CDR3 loop spans 16 amino acids. CDR3 in DNA: TGCGCCAGCAGCTTAGGAGGGGGTCAGAACACCGGGGAGCTGTTTTTT. It translates to CASSLGGGQNTGELFF.

The CDR3 DNA follows: TGCGCCAGCAGTGAGTCCATGATATATGGCTACACCTTC. This encodes CASSESMIYGYTF. The J gene is TRBJ1-2, the V gene TRBV10-1; no clear D gene. This CDR3 contains 13 residues. CDR1 and CDR2 from the germline V gene are WNHNN and SYGVQD (reference sequence). V was trimmed by 0 bases and J by 5 bases, leaving 7 bases between them.

The gene calls are TRBV29-1 and TRBJ2-1; D remains ambiguous. With 7 bases removed from V and 0 bases from J, the gap between germline ends came to 13 bases. Germline values: CDR1 SQVTM, CDR2 ANQGSEA. This CDR3 has 14 amino acids. CDR3 in DNA: TGCAGCGATTCCCTCAGGAGCTCCTACAATGAGCAGTTCTTC. Its translation: CSDSLRSSYNEQFF.

The CDR3 is CASRNEKLFF. CDR3 nucleotides: TGTGCCAGTCGCAATGAAAAACTGTTTTTT. The rearrangement joins TRBV19 to TRBJ1-4; D unresolved. CDR1 and CDR2 (germline): LNHDA, SQIVND (reference sequence). V was pared by 8 bases and J by 5 bases, with 3 bases between. The CDR3 is 10 amino acids.

The chain uses TRBV5-1 and TRBJ2-2; 7 bases map to TRBD2. V was clipped by 1 base and J by 3 bases; unmatched bases: 18. The length of the CDR3 is 20 residues. The V gene's germline CDR1 is SGHRS and CDR2 YFSETQ. The CDR3 DNA is TGCGCCAGCAGCTTGAAAGGGACCATGGGCCTTCGGGGGGACACCGGGGAGCTGTTTTTT. Its protein is CASSLKGTMGLRGDTGELFF.

The chain has TRBV11-2 and TRBJ2-3; D is unclear. This CDR3 contains 13 residues. Germline V gene lookup returns CDR1 SGHAT and CDR2 FQNNGV. Trimming took off 5 bases at V and 6 bases at J, with 12 bases between the two ends. CDR3 protein: CASSNLLGDTQYF. As DNA, the CDR3 is TGTGCCAGCAGCAACCTCCTAGGGGATACGCAGTATTTT.

The V gene is TRBV5-5, the J gene TRBJ2-5, with D perhaps matching TRBD2 (5 bases). There are 13 residues in the CDR3. V shed 5 bases and J shed 5 bases, with 13 bases lying between them. Looked up from germline, CDR1 is SGHKS and CDR2 is YYEKEE (reference sequence). CDR3 in amino acids: CASRFGVGETQYF. For the CDR3, the DNA is TGTGCCAGCAGGTTCGGGGTAGGGGAGACCCAGTACTTC.

The chain carries TRBV2 and TRBJ1-3; TRBD1 agrees at 9 bases. The ends lost 3 bases at V and 2 bases at J; junction bases unmatched: 5. Germline V CDR1 and CDR2: SNHLY, FYNNEI. The CDR3 has 16 amino acids. CDR3 nucleotide sequence: TGTGCCAGCAGTGATCCGGGACAGGGTGCTGGAAACACCATATATTTT. Its protein is CASSDPGQGAGNTIYF. Full variable domain (missing parts from reference TRBV2 and TRBJ1-3): EPEVTQTPSHQVTQMGQEVILRCVPISNHLYFYWYRQILGQKVEFLVSFYNNEISEKSEIFDDQFSVERPDGSNFTLKIRSTKLEDSAMYFCASSDPGQGAGNTIYFGEGSWLTVV.